This TCR beta chain emerged from a study of PD-1 blockade in classical Hodgkin lymphoma. The ends lost 2 bases at V and 1 base at J; junction bases unmatched: 2. Per the germline V gene, CDR1 is SGHDT and CDR2 is YYEEEE. The CDR3 is made up of 15 amino acids. Documented time point: cycle 4 day 1 (C4D1), after more than five weeks of nivolumab. Relapse after autologous stem cell transplantation occurred in every patient, and brentuximab vedotin exposure varied. Complete response, partial response or progressive disease was recorded as best response. Assay: immunoSEQ multiplex PCR; the TCRdb copy retains only in-frame clones and omits some. The table shows some 95,000 clones, with about nine tenths occurring only once.

Sequences were derived from peripheral blood mononuclear cells (PBMCs), sampled before the fourth cycle of nivolumab. The sequence was collected from a human donor with classical Hodgkin lymphoma. The rearrangement uses TRBV5-6 and TRBJ2-5; 10 nucleotides match TRBD2. The CDR3 nucleotides read TGTGCCAGCAGCTTTAGCGGGGGGTTCCAAGAGACCCAGTACTTC. It translates to CASSFSGGFQETQYF.